The table lists the clone carrying this T cell receptor (beta chain) with a few counts. This sample is drawn from a study of T cell clonotyping in hematopoietic cell transplantation. Germline CDR1 reads MNHEY; CDR2 reads SVGAGI. V trimming: 6 bases; J trimming: 4 bases; junction bases outside the gene matches: 7. The CDR3 totals 14 residues. Libraries were prepared by immunoSEQ multiplex PCR; TCRdb keeps only in-frame clonotypes and omits some of them. The sample includes 2,500 to 3,000 clones, approximately 80% of them seen just once. The origin of this receptor is a male patient between 55 and 70 years old who had an allogeneic stem cell transplant, so T cells may come from the graft donor. Some clones in this sample may be carry-over from other donors' samples. Here the sequenced sample was peripheral blood mononuclear cells, taken 30 days after allogeneic stem cell transplant. The rearrangement uses TRBV6-5 and TRBJ2-3; 7 bases map to TRBD2. CDR3 sequence: CASSLSGGADTQYF. CDR3 coding DNA: TGTGCCAGCAGCCTCAGTGGGGGGGCAGATACGCAGTATTTT.